This is a list of T cell receptor beta chains from one sample in a study of lymphopenia after photon versus proton radiotherapy. Profiled with immunoSEQ multiplex PCR; TCRdb holds only in-frame clones, not every one. The sample lists 30,000 to 45,000 clones; under 90% were seen once. Source: peripheral blood, taken from a patient treated with photon-based radiotherapy. These receptors were obtained from a man aged 45-65 years with gastric cancer. Each CDR3 is given with its conserved first and last residue. Each record gives: V gene, J gene, clone size, D gene, CDR3 DNA, CDR3 protein. D genes are given only for firm matches. A clone size is listed for some rows: how often the clone was seen (once, few, many), or a class if it is expanded.

>TRBV5-4|TRBJ2-3|once|TRBD1
TGTGCCAGCAGCTTGGACAGGGGGGTCACAGATACGCAGTATTTT
CASSLDRGVTDTQYF
>TRBV28|TRBJ2-7|-|-
TGTGCCAGCAGCACCACCTACGAGCAGTACTTC
CASSTTYEQYF
>TRBV2|TRBJ2-7|-|-
TGTGCCAGCACCCTAGATCAGTTCTCCTACGAGCAGTACTTC
CASTLDQFSYEQYF
>TRBV7-2|TRBJ2-5|-|-
TGTGCCAGCAGCCGCACCCTCCTTCAAGAGACCCAGTACTTC
CASSRTLLQETQYF
>TRBV5-1|TRBJ2-2|-|TRBD1
TGCGCCAGCAGCGAGGGACAGGGGATGACCGGGGAGCTGTTTTTT
CASSEGQGMTGELFF
>TRBV2|TRBJ1-5|few|-
TGTGCCAGCAGTGTAGGTAATCAGCCCCAGCATTTT
CASSVGNQPQHF
>TRBV18|TRBJ2-3|-|-
TGTGCCAGCTCACAGTCTAGCACAGATACGCAGTATTTT
CASSQSSTDTQYF
>TRBV14|TRBJ2-7|-|-
TGTGCCAGCAGGCTATCCGGGACGGGGACCTACGAGCAGTACTTC
CASRLSGTGTYEQYF
>TRBV18|TRBJ2-1|few|-
TGTGCCAGCTCAGAGAGGGGCAGCTCCTACAATGAGCAGTTCTTC
CASSERGSSYNEQFF
>TRBV5-6|TRBJ1-2|-|TRBD1
TGTGCCAGCGGTCCCCCCTGGGGACAGGAAAACTATGGCTACACCTTC
CASGPPWGQENYGYTF
>TRBV14|TRBJ2-7|-|TRBD2
TGTGCCAGCAGCCAAGGGCTAGCGGGAGCCACCTACGAGCAGTACTTC
CASSQGLAGATYEQYF
>TRBV28|TRBJ2-7|once|-
TGTGCCAGCAGTTTACCCCTGGACAGACTTACTTACGAGCAGTACTTC
CASSLPLDRLTYEQYF
>TRBV18|TRBJ1-5|-|TRBD1
TGTGCCAGCTCACCGACAGGGGAACAGCCCCAGCATTTT
CASSPTGEQPQHF
>TRBV14|TRBJ2-1|-|-
TGTGCCAGCAGCCGCCACCCCAGGGTTAGCTACAATGAGCAGTTCTTC
CASSRHPRVSYNEQFF
>TRBV7-2|TRBJ2-3|-|TRBD2
TGTGCCAGCAGCTTAGAGCTACTAGCGGGAGTTACGACAGATACGCAGTATTTT
CASSLELLAGVTTDTQYF
>TRBV6-6|TRBJ2-5|-|-
TGTGCCAGCAGTCGGGCAGTCCAAGAGACCCAGTACTTC
CASSRAVQETQYF
>TRBV5-1|TRBJ2-5|-|-
TGCGCCAGCAGCCCGGGCAGCGGCCAAGAGACCCAGTACTTC
CASSPGSGQETQYF
>TRBV18|TRBJ2-6|-|TRBD2
TGTGCCAGCTCAGCGACTAGCGGGAGCGTTGGGGCCAACGTCCTGACTTTC
CASSATSGSVGANVLTF
>TRBV10-3|TRBJ2-7|-|-
TGTGCCATCAGTGAGGACGTTTCCTACGAGCAGTACTTC
CAISEDVSYEQYF
>TRBV7-9|TRBJ2-1|-|TRBD2
TGTGCCAGCAGCCCCCGGACCACTCGGGAGGGACGGGATGAGCAGTTCTTC
CASSPRTTREGRDEQFF
>TRBV6-5|TRBJ1-6|-|-
TGTGCCAGCATGGGCGGGGGAAATTCACCCCTCCACTTT
CASMGGGNSPLHF
>TRBV7-9|TRBJ2-3|few|-
TGTGCCAGCAGCCCAGCAGGCTATACAGATACGCAGTATTTT
CASSPAGYTDTQYF
>TRBV19|TRBJ2-1|-|TRBD2
TGTGCCAGTAGTTGGACTAGCGGGAGGGCCGATGAGCAGTTCTTC
CASSWTSGRADEQFF
>TRBV25-1|TRBJ2-7|-|TRBD1
TGTGCCAGCAGTCCTGGACAGGGTTTAGTCGAGCAGTACTTC
CASSPGQGLVEQYF
>TRBV7-8|TRBJ2-7|-|-
TGTGCCAGCAGCTTTCGGGGCGAGCAGTACTTC
CASSFRGEQYF
>TRBV5-1|TRBJ2-7|-|TRBD2
TGCGCCAGCAGCGGTACTAGCGGGAGTGCCGGTCTCGACGAGCAGTACTTC
CASSGTSGSAGLDEQYF
>TRBV7-9|TRBJ2-5|-|TRBD1
TGTGCCAGCAGCTTGGGGACAGGGAGGGAGACCCAGTACTTC
CASSLGTGRETQYF
>TRBV7-2|TRBJ1-2|-|TRBD1
TGTGCCAGCAGCTTAGACTTTTTCGGGACAGGGCTCGGCTACACCTTC
CASSLDFFGTGLGYTF
>TRBV7-7|TRBJ2-5|-|TRBD2
TGTGCCAGCAGCTCCCGACTAGCGGGAGTTGAGACCCAGTACTTC
CASSSRLAGVETQYF
>TRBV18|TRBJ2-1|once|-
TGTGCCAGCTCTACGAGGGGGGCTGGGAATGAGCAGTTCTTC
CASSTRGAGNEQFF
>TRBV10-3|TRBJ2-1|once|-
TGTGCCATCAGTGAGTCGCCCCCCCGAAATGAGCAGTTCTTC
CAISESPPRNEQFF
>TRBV21-1|TRBJ2-3|-|-
TGTGCCAGCGTTCGGGACAGGGACGGCGGGAGATTCGCAGATACGCAGTATTTT
CASVRDRDGGRFADTQYF
>TRBV2|TRBJ1-1|-|TRBD1
TGTGCCAGCACTAAAGACAGGGGACGGATGAACACTGAAGCTTTCTTT
CASTKDRGRMNTEAFF
>TRBV19|TRBJ1-5|-|-
TGTGCCAGTAGTCTCAGGAATCAGCCCCAGCATTTT
CASSLRNQPQHF
>TRBV28|TRBJ2-7|-|-
TGTGCCAGCACCTTCGGGAGCTACGAGCAGTACTTC
CASTFGSYEQYF
>TRBV29-1|TRBJ2-2|-|-
TGCAGCGTTGGGGGGGACGAGGGCCAGAACACCGGGGAGCTGTTTTTT
CSVGGDEGQNTGELFF
>TRBV10-3|TRBJ1-2|-|TRBD1
TGTGCCATCAGGAAATCAGACCTGAAGACAGGGTACGGAATCTATGGCTACACCTTC
CAIRKSDLKTGYGIYGYTF
>TRBV6-6|TRBJ1-4|few|-
TGTGCCAGCACCGAAGGGGAATATGAAAAACTGTTTTTT
CASTEGEYEKLFF
>TRBV5-1|TRBJ2-7|-|-
TGCGCCAGCAGGATGGGCGGGGACGGAAACTACGAGCAGTACTTC
CASRMGGDGNYEQYF
>TRBV4-2|TRBJ2-5|once|TRBD2
TGTGCCAGCAGCCAAGAGGAAGTAGCGGGAGACCAAGAGACCCAGTACTTC
CASSQEEVAGDQETQYF
>TRBV7-7|TRBJ2-5|-|-
TGTGCCAGCAGTCGAGCCTTCCAAGAGACCCAGTACTTC
CASSRAFQETQYF
>TRBV4-1|TRBJ2-2|-|-
TGCGCCAGCAGCCAAGATAAGAGCTTAGATGCCGGGGAGCTGTTTTTT
CASSQDKSLDAGELFF
>TRBV7-9|TRBJ2-7|-|TRBD1
TGTGCCAGCAGCCCAGCCGGGACAGGGGGGCAGTACTTC
CASSPAGTGGQYF